The TCR beta chain under discussion was sequenced for a study of circulating and synovial CD4+ cells in juvenile arthritis. Regarding the study as a whole: Compared with bulk blood, circulating pathogenic-like lymphocytes shared substantially more CDR3 sequences with synovial T cells. CPL versus bulk CD4 samples: T cell genome counts differed by at least an order of magnitude.

Sequenced by immunoSEQ multiplex PCR; TCRdb stores in-frame clones only, minus some. This table holds tens of thousands of clones, roughly 96% found once. Trimming at V came to 3 bases and at J to 4 bases, leaving 5 bases not matched to a gene. CDR1 is LGHNA, CDR2 YSLEER, per germline. This CDR3 is 15 amino acids long. Notes on this clone: What it binds is unknown.

The chain joins TRBV4-3 to TRBJ1-2; 10 positions match TRBD1. The sequence derives from a human donor with juvenile idiopathic arthritis. The sequencing input was CD4+ T cells from blood. The CDR3 reads CASSQGTGALYGYTF. The DNA for the CDR3 is TGCGCCAGCAGCCAGGGGACAGGGGCCCTCTATGGCTACACCTTC.